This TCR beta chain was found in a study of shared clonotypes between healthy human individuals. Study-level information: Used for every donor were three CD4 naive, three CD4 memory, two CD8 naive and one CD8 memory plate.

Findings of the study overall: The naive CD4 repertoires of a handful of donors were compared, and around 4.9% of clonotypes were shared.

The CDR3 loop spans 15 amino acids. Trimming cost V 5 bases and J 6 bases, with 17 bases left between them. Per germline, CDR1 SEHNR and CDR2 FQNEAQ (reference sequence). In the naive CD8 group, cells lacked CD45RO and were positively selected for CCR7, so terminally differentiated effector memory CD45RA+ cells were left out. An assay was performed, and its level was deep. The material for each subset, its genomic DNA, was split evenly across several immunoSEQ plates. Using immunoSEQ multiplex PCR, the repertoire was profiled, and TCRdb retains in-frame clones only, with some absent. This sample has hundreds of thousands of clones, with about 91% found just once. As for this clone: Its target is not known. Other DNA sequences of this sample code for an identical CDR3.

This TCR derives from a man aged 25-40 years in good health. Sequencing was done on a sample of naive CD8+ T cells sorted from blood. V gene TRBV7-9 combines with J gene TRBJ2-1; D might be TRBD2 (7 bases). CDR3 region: CASSPRGGGTNEQFF. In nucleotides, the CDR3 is TGTGCCAGCAGCCCACGGGGAGGGGGGACCAATGAGCAGTTCTTC. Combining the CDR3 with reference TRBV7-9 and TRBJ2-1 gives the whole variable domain DTGVSQNPRHKITKRGQNVTFRCDPISEHNRLYWYRQTLGQGPEFLTYFQNEAQLEKSRLLSDRFSAERPKGSFSTLEIQRTEQGDSAMYLCASSPRGGGTNEQFFGPGTRLTVL.